This T cell receptor beta chain was recovered during a study of blood T cell repertoires in COVID-19. Across the whole study: Both acute and convalescent COVID-19 samples were obtained from the United States, Italy and Spain.

The data were produced by immunoSEQ multiplex PCR, yet TCRdb's version contains in-frame clones alone and is incomplete. The sample shows around 60,000 clones, 81% of them seen only once. The CDR3 loop spans 15 amino acids. Trimming took off 7 bases at V and 2 bases at J, with 15 bases between the two ends. From germline, CDR1 is SNHLY and CDR2 FYNNEI. The V and J genes are TRBV2 and TRBJ1-5; a possible D gene is TRBD1 (5 bases). The receptor was isolated from a man older than 75 with acute or convalescent COVID-19. Specimen: peripheral blood. DNA of the CDR3: TGTGCCAGCAACCTTGACAGATGGGGCAATCAGCCCCAGCATTTT. It specifies CASNLDRWGNQPQHF.